This TCR beta chain derives from a study of shared clonotypes between healthy human individuals. The study's findings and limits: Clonotype sharing across donors was expected to vary with sequencing depth. What naive subsets generally showed was a larger estimated richness than memory subsets showed.

Data came from immunoSEQ multiplex PCR; TCRdb stores just in-frame clones and leaves some out. The profile shows a few hundred thousand clones, 65% of them singletons. V was cut by 1 base and J by 8 bases, with 11 bases left in between. The CDR3 extends over 13 amino acids. The germline gives CDR1 SGHVS, CDR2 FQNEAQ. This clone was counted a few times. Its antigen remains unknown. A split of CD4+ cells into CD45RA+ naive and CD45RA-negative memory subsets was performed. Sequenced material: memory CD4+ T cells sorted from blood. Subset of the sample: CD45RA-negative fraction. The V and J genes are TRBV7-8 and TRBJ1-1; D gene ambiguous. The clonotype was recovered from a man aged 25-40 years in good health. The CDR3 nucleotides read TGTGCCAGCAGCTTAGGATTCGGGGTCGAAGCTTTCTTT. Amino acid sequence: CASSLGFGVEAFF.